One sample yielded the 8 T cell receptor beta chains listed below, sequenced in a study of control samples from healthy donors and cancer patients. Assay: immunoSEQ multiplex PCR; the TCRdb copy retains only in-frame clones and omits some. The sample lists roughly 190,000 clones; roughly nine tenths were seen once. Material for sequencing was blood. All receptors derive from a man under 40 in good health.

V gene TRBV27 combines with J gene TRBJ2-7; D is ambiguous. The V gene's germline CDR1 is MNHEY and CDR2 SMNVEV (reference sequence). This CDR3 contains 14 residues. V lost 5 bases and J lost 6, with 17 bases in between. CDR3 DNA sequence: TGTGCCAGCAGTCCTTACACCCCTCGACGCGAGCAGTACTTC. Translated, it gives CASSPYTPRREQYF.

This clone has a handful of counts. The V call is TRBV11-2, the J call TRBJ2-2; 9 positions match TRBD2. Germline CDR1 and CDR2: SGHAT and FQNNGV. V was pared by 5 bases and J by 4 bases, with 5 bases of the junction left unmatched. CDR3 length: 15 amino acids. DNA of the CDR3: TGTGCCAGCAGCCAAGCGGGGGGCCGCACCGGGGAGCTGTTTTTT. It encodes CASSQAGGRTGELFF.

This clone was counted at least ten times. The same CDR3 also results from other DNA sequences found in this sample. The gene calls are TRBV4-1 and TRBJ1-2, with D perhaps matching TRBD1 (6 bases). CDR1 is MGHRA, CDR2 YSYEKL, per germline. V lost 0 bases and J lost 2, with 7 bases in between. This CDR3 contains 14 residues. CDR3 protein: CASSQDRGNYGYTF. The CDR3 DNA is TGCGCCAGCAGCCAAGATAGGGGGAACTATGGCTACACCTTC.

The rearrangement links TRBV19 to TRBJ1-6, with D uncertain. The germline gives CDR1 LNHDA, CDR2 SQIVND (reference sequence). Trimming left V 0 bases short and J 4 bases short, with 10 bases between. The CDR3 has 16 amino acids. DNA of the CDR3: TGTGCCAGTAGTATAGACCCTAAGGAGTATAATTCACCCCTCCACTTT. Translated, it gives CASSIDPKEYNSPLHF.

This clone was seen only a few times. The chain couples TRBV4-2 to TRBJ2-7; D ambiguous. V dropped 0 bases and J dropped 3 bases, with 15 bases sitting between them. The CDR3 length is 16 residues. Germline V gives CDR1 LGHNA, CDR2 YNFKEQ. CDR3 sequence: CASSQEVGRRGYEQYF. The CDR3 DNA sequence: TGTGCCAGCAGCCAAGAAGTCGGCAGGAGAGGCTACGAGCAGTACTTC.

The gene calls are TRBV29-1 and TRBJ2-1, with D perhaps TRBD1 or TRBD2 (6 bases each). The germline V gene has CDR1 SQVTM and CDR2 ANQGSEA. V was cut by 4 bases and J by 12 bases, with 28 bases left in between. This CDR3 is built from 16 residues. CDR3 coding DNA: TGCAGCGTTGCGGGGGCAGCGAAAGTGGAGGGCCGAGGGCAGTTCTTC. It is translated as CSVAGAAKVEGRGQFF.

The chain is built from TRBV2 and TRBJ2-2; D might be TRBD1 (6 bases). There are 18 residues in the CDR3. V was shortened by 8 bases and J by 5 bases, with 27 bases between the two germline ends. CDR1 SNHLY and CDR2 FYNNEI come from the germline V gene. For the CDR3, the DNA is TGTGCCAGCGAAGACCAGGGGTTCATCCTAAAGGGGACCGGGGAGCTGTTTTTT. Translated: CASEDQGFILKGTGELFF.

The chain couples TRBV11-3 to TRBJ2-7; perhaps TRBD2 as D (6 bases). The CDR3 contains 15 residues. CDR1 and CDR2 (germline): SGHNT, YENEEA. V lost 4 bases and J 3 bases, leaving 16 bases between the germline ends. CDR3 coding DNA: TGTGCCAGCAGCTCCTCTGGCGGGGAGCACTACGAGCAGTACTTC. This codes for CASSSSGGEHYEQYF.